A single sample gave rise to the 11 T cell receptor beta chains below, sequenced in a study of regulatory T cells in long-lasting Graves disease. Time point specified: newly diagnosed GD, antithyroid drugs for less than 3 months. Construction of the TCR library relied on RNA isolated from PBMCs. Investigators prepared the TCR beta libraries by applying iRepertoire HTBI primers and Arm-PCR of CDR3 regions. Each CDR3 protein gets one entry after TCRdb re-called the multiplex PCR reads with MiXCR. The sample comprises 380,000 or so distinct CDR3 sequences, around 15% of which are singletons, and about 19% rests with the top ten. A further study also used this sample, focusing on T cells in Graves' hyperthyroidism and ophthalmopathy.

The sample here was peripheral blood mononuclear cells (PBMCs), taken at new diagnosis, from a patient treated with antithyroid drugs. The origin of the receptors is a woman aged 18-35 years with Graves disease.

Note on this clonotype: One end of the junction varies from germline; a read error may be responsible. The chain is built from TRBV3-1 and TRBJ2-5, with 9 positions matching TRBD2. Per germline, CDR1 LGHDT and CDR2 YNNKEL (reference sequence). CDR3 length: 16 residues. CDR3 nucleotides: TGTGCCGGCAGCTCCAGGGTAGCGGGGGCCCAAGAGACCCAGTACTTC. Residues: CAGSSRVAGAQETQYF.

This clonotype was detected ten times or more. The chain employs TRBV30 and TRBJ2-3; TRBD2 matches at 10 bases. After removal of 4 bases from V and 2 bases from J, the junction contained 6 bases not matched to a gene. The CDR3 contains 15 residues. Per germline, CDR1 GTSNPN and CDR2 SVGIG (reference sequence). The CDR3 loop reads CAWIPGLAYTDTQYF. Written as DNA, the CDR3 is TGTGCCTGGATCCCGGGACTAGCGTACACAGATACGCAGTATTTT.

At least ten counts were recorded for this clonotype. The genes are TRBV7-9 and TRBJ2-5; D gene unclear. Trimming shortened V by 5 bases and J by 4 bases, and 11 bases separated the two germline ends. The CDR3 length is 13 residues. Germline CDR1 SEHNR, CDR2 FQNEAQ (reference sequence). The CDR3 DNA is TGTGCCAGCAGCCCCCTAACTGGAGAGACCCAGTACTTC. It translates to CASSPLTGETQYF.

CDR3 in amino acids: CAIWREPHEQFF. DNA for the CDR3: TGTGCCATCTGGCGGGAGCCCCATGAGCAGTTCTTC. V and J are TRBV10-3 and TRBJ2-1; 7 bases map to TRBD2. Germline V gene data show CDR1 as ENHRY and CDR2 as SYGVKD. Trimming cost V 8 bases and J 8 bases; bases outside gene matches: 6. This CDR3 comprises 12 residues.

The J gene is TRBJ2-2, the V gene TRBV19; 13 bases align to TRBD2. Unmatched junction bases numbered 3, after V lost 6 bases and J lost 8 bases. The V gene's germline CDR1 is LNHDA and CDR2 SQIVND (reference sequence). The CDR3 sequence is 14 residues long. The chain's CDR3 is CASSGTSGIGELFF. CDR3 nucleotides: TGTGCCAGTAGCGGGACTAGCGGGATAGGGGAGCTGTTTTTT.

As to this clonotype: At one boundary the junction diverges from the germline segment, which might be a read error. CDR3 residues: CASSQQGTGAFF. In nucleotides, the CDR3 is TGTGCCAGCAGCCAACAGGGTACTGGAGCTTTCTTT. V gene TRBV6-2 or TRBV6-3 combines with J gene TRBJ1-1; possible D gene TRBD1, 6 bases. The V gene's germline CDR1 is MNHEY and CDR2 SVGEGT. The CDR3 covers 12 residues.

In its sample, this clonotype was seen many times. V usage is TRBV9 and J usage is TRBJ2-1; no firm D call. Trimming removed 3 bases at V and 6 bases at J, with 22 bases between. CDR3 length equals 17 residues. From germline, CDR1 is SGDLS and CDR2 YYNGEE. CDR3 residues: CASSDHRFGRTSNEQFF. In DNA form, the CDR3 reads TGTGCCAGCAGCGACCACCGTTTTGGCAGAACTTCCAATGAGCAGTTCTTC.

In this sample, this clonotype turned up many times. The chain has TRBV7-3 and TRBJ2-3; a weak D match, TRBD2 (5 bases). Looked up from germline, CDR1 is SGHTA and CDR2 is FQGTGA. The CDR3 runs to 15 residues. V was pared by 5 bases and J by 6 bases, with 18 bases between. The CDR3 spells CASSPSRGSGDTQYF. In DNA form, the CDR3 reads TGTGCCAGCAGCCCCTCTCGTGGGAGTGGGGATACGCAGTATTTT.

This clonotype was detected many times. Written as DNA, the CDR3 is TGTGCCTGGGGCCTAGGAGGAGATACGCAGTATTTT. Its translation is CAWGLGGDTQYF. The chain recombines TRBV30 with TRBJ2-3; D is possibly TRBD2 (5 bases). The CDR3 spans 12 residues. CDR1 GTSNPN and CDR2 SVGIG come from the germline V gene (reference sequence). The V gene lost 5 bases and the J gene lost 5 bases, with 11 bases spanning the gap.

This clonotype showed up many times. The chain employs TRBV9 and TRBJ2-7; D perhaps matches TRBD2 (5 bases). Germline CDR1 is SGDLS and CDR2 is YYNGEE. This CDR3 has 15 residues. V lost 0 bases, J lost 6 bases, and 16 bases lay in between. This CDR3 reads CASSVAPSSSSEQYF. The CDR3 nucleotides read TGTGCCAGCAGCGTAGCCCCATCTAGCTCCAGCGAGCAGTACTTC. Complete variable domain (other parts from reference TRBV9 and TRBJ2-7): DSGVTQTPKHLITATGQRVTLRCSPRSGDLSVYWYQQSLDQGLQFLIQYYNGEERAKGNILERFSAQQFPDLHSELNLSSLELGDSALYFCASSVAPSSSSEQYFGPGTRLTVT.

This clonotype was counted many times. V and J are TRBV5-1 and TRBJ2-1; 9 positions agree with TRBD2. V trimming: 1 base; J trimming: 8 bases; junction bases outside the gene matches: 7. The CDR3 loop spans 15 amino acids. From germline, CDR1 is SGHRS and CDR2 YFSETQ. CDR3 nucleotides: TGCGCCAGCAGCTTGTACGGCGGGGGGGCCTATGAGCAGTTCTTC. This translates into CASSLYGGGAYEQFF.